A selection of T cell receptor beta chains follows, all from one sample in a study of blood T cell repertoires in COVID-19. Profiled with immunoSEQ multiplex PCR; TCRdb holds only in-frame clones, not every one. The sample has approximately 93,000 clones; about 86% are singletons. Sequencing was performed on peripheral blood. These TCRs come from a man between 45 and 60 years old with COVID-19, enrolled during active disease. The CDR3 runs from the conserved cysteine through the conserved F or W. D genes are given only for firm matches. Only part of the rows carry a size: once, few, many, or a class if the clone is expanded.

cdr3_aa: CASSDRRHRCSNQPQHF
cdr3_nt: TGTGCCAGCAGCGACCGAAGGCACAGGTGTAGCAATCAGCCCCAGCATTTT
j_call: TRBJ1-5
cdr3_length: 17
v_call: TRBV21-1
d_call: .
clone_size: .

cdr3_aa: CASSKERGTRDTQYF
cdr3_nt: TGTGCCAGCAGTAAGGAGCGGGGGACTCGCGATACGCAGTATTTT
j_call: TRBJ2-3
cdr3_length: 15
v_call: TRBV2
d_call: TRBD2
clone_size: .

cdr3_aa: CASSRGELSTEAFF
cdr3_nt: TGTGCCAGCAGCAGAGGAGAACTGAGCACTGAAGCTTTCTTT
j_call: TRBJ1-1
cdr3_length: 14
v_call: TRBV7-8
d_call: .
clone_size: .

cdr3_aa: CASFGTRNTGELFF
cdr3_nt: TGCGCCAGCTTCGGGACTCGCAACACCGGGGAGCTGTTTTTT
j_call: TRBJ2-2
cdr3_length: 14
v_call: TRBV5-1
d_call: .
clone_size: .

cdr3_aa: CASTPRLAYGNTIYF
cdr3_nt: TGTGCCAGCACCCCTAGACTGGCATATGGAAACACCATATATTTT
j_call: TRBJ1-3
cdr3_length: 15
v_call: TRBV6-5
d_call: .
clone_size: .

cdr3_aa: CASSARRTGLNTGELFF
cdr3_nt: TGTGCCAGCAGCGCCCGGAGGACAGGGCTTAACACCGGGGAGCTGTTTTTT
j_call: TRBJ2-2
cdr3_length: 17
v_call: TRBV7-9
d_call: TRBD1
clone_size: .

cdr3_aa: CASSPGTGINYGYTF
cdr3_nt: TGCGCCAGCAGCCCCGGGACAGGCATTAACTATGGCTACACCTTC
j_call: TRBJ1-2
cdr3_length: 15
v_call: TRBV5-1
d_call: TRBD1
clone_size: .

cdr3_aa: CASSLGGLHNEQFF
cdr3_nt: TGTGCCAGCAGCTTGGGGGGACTTCACAATGAGCAGTTCTTC
j_call: TRBJ2-1
cdr3_length: 14
v_call: TRBV11-2
d_call: .
clone_size: .

cdr3_aa: CASSSQGQHNSPLHF
cdr3_nt: TGTGCCAGCAGTTCACAGGGACAGCACAATTCACCCCTCCACTTT
j_call: TRBJ1-6
cdr3_length: 15
v_call: TRBV28
d_call: TRBD1
clone_size: .

cdr3_aa: CASSPPGTGRVEALYF
cdr3_nt: TGTGCCAGCAGTCCCCCCGGGACAGGGCGGGTTGAGGCCCTGTACTTC
j_call: TRBJ2-7
cdr3_length: 16
v_call: TRBV28
d_call: TRBD1
clone_size: .

cdr3_aa: CASSLDTLRGYTF
cdr3_nt: TGTGCCAGCAGCCTGGACACCCTCCGTGGCTACACCTTC
j_call: TRBJ1-2
cdr3_length: 13
v_call: TRBV3-1/TRBV3-2
d_call: .
clone_size: .

cdr3_aa: CASSYESYGYTF
cdr3_nt: TGTGCCAGCAGTTACGAGAGCTATGGCTACACCTTC
j_call: TRBJ1-2
cdr3_length: 12
v_call: TRBV6-2/TRBV6-3
d_call: .
clone_size: .

cdr3_aa: CASSFGQGHGNTIYF
cdr3_nt: TGCGCCAGCAGCTTTGGGCAGGGGCATGGAAACACCATATATTTT
j_call: TRBJ1-3
cdr3_length: 15
v_call: TRBV5-1
d_call: .
clone_size: .

cdr3_aa: CASSLTGPYGYTF
cdr3_nt: TGTGCCAGTAGTTTAACAGGGCCCTATGGCTACACCTTC
j_call: TRBJ1-2
cdr3_length: 13
v_call: TRBV19
d_call: .
clone_size: .

cdr3_aa: CASSQEGGAGNTIYF
cdr3_nt: TGTGCCAGCAGCCAAGAAGGGGGCGCCGGAAACACCATATATTTT
j_call: TRBJ1-3
cdr3_length: 15
v_call: TRBV4-2
d_call: TRBD1
clone_size: .

cdr3_aa: CASSLVGGGIQETQYF
cdr3_nt: TGTGCCAGCAGCTTGGTTGGGGGGGGAATCCAAGAGACCCAGTACTTC
j_call: TRBJ2-5
cdr3_length: 16
v_call: TRBV5-4
d_call: TRBD2
clone_size: .

cdr3_aa: CASSAFSDSFTEAFF
cdr3_nt: TGTGCCAGCAGCGCATTCTCCGATAGTTTCACTGAAGCTTTCTTT
j_call: TRBJ1-1
cdr3_length: 15
v_call: TRBV11-2
d_call: .
clone_size: .

cdr3_aa: CATSRRDRDSPLHF
cdr3_nt: TGTGCCACCAGCAGGAGGGATAGGGATTCACCCCTCCACTTT
j_call: TRBJ1-6
cdr3_length: 14
v_call: TRBV15
d_call: .
clone_size: once

cdr3_aa: CASSLGGAGTGELFF
cdr3_nt: TGTGCCAGCAGTTTAGGGGGGGCTGGCACCGGGGAGCTGTTTTTT
j_call: TRBJ2-2
cdr3_length: 15
v_call: TRBV27
d_call: .
clone_size: .

cdr3_aa: CAISEVSGDEQFF
cdr3_nt: TGTGCCATCAGCGAGGTATCGGGGGATGAGCAGTTCTTC
j_call: TRBJ2-1
cdr3_length: 13
v_call: TRBV10-3
d_call: .
clone_size: .

cdr3_aa: CASSTKRGGSYNEQFF
cdr3_nt: TGTGCCAGCAGCACGAAGCGGGGGGGGTCCTACAATGAGCAGTTCTTC
j_call: TRBJ2-1
cdr3_length: 16
v_call: TRBV5-4
d_call: TRBD2
clone_size: .

cdr3_aa: CASSRRGEASHEQYF
cdr3_nt: TGTGCCAGCAGCCGAAGGGGCGAAGCCTCCCACGAGCAGTACTTC
j_call: TRBJ2-7
cdr3_length: 15
v_call: TRBV7-8
d_call: .
clone_size: .

cdr3_aa: CASTRNTGELFF
cdr3_nt: TGCGCCAGCACGCGGAACACCGGGGAGCTGTTTTTT
j_call: TRBJ2-2
cdr3_length: 12
v_call: TRBV5-1
d_call: .
clone_size: .

cdr3_aa: CASSPSPSGGSPLHF
cdr3_nt: TGTGCCAGCAGCCCTAGTCCTTCAGGGGGTTCACCCCTCCACTTT
j_call: TRBJ1-6
cdr3_length: 15
v_call: TRBV3-1/TRBV3-2
d_call: TRBD1
clone_size: .

cdr3_aa: CASSISGTGEFNGYTF
cdr3_nt: TGTGCCAGCAGCATAAGTGGGACAGGGGAATTTAATGGCTACACCTTC
j_call: TRBJ1-2
cdr3_length: 16
v_call: TRBV9
d_call: TRBD1
clone_size: .

cdr3_aa: CASSLGGGAITEAFF
cdr3_nt: TGTGCCAGCAGCTTAGGAGGGGGGGCAATCACTGAAGCTTTCTTT
j_call: TRBJ1-1
cdr3_length: 15
v_call: TRBV7-9
d_call: .
clone_size: .

cdr3_aa: CAWRGLAGETQYF
cdr3_nt: TGTGCCTGGAGGGGACTAGCGGGGGAGACCCAGTACTTC
j_call: TRBJ2-5
cdr3_length: 13
v_call: TRBV30
d_call: TRBD2
clone_size: .